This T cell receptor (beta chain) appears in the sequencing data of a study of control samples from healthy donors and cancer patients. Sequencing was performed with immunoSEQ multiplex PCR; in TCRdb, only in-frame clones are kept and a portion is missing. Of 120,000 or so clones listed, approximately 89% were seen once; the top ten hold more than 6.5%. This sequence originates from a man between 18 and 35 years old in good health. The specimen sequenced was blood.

The DNA for the CDR3 is TGCGCCAGCAGCTTCAATTCAGGGAGCTCCTACAATGAGCAGTTCTTC. This sequence encodes CASSFNSGSSYNEQFF. The chain couples TRBV5-1 to TRBJ2-1; TRBD1 or TRBD2 may be the D gene (5 bases each). Trimming removed 2 bases at V and 0 bases at J, with 12 bases between. This CDR3 contains 16 residues. From germline, CDR1 is SGHRS and CDR2 YFSETQ.